The 18 T cell receptor beta chains below all came from one sample that was sequenced in a study of T cell responses to AZD1222 COVID-19 vaccine. Libraries were prepared by immunoSEQ multiplex PCR; TCRdb keeps only in-frame clonotypes and omits some of them. Of 150,000 to 200,000 clones listed, around 86% are singletons. This specimen consisted of peripheral blood, obtained on day 0 of MenACWY control vaccination. The origin of the receptors is an adult in good health.

V usage is TRBV7-2 and J usage is TRBJ2-5; 8 positions agree with TRBD2. CDR3 length equals 16 residues. After removal of 2 bases from V and 1 base from J, the junction contained 6 bases not matched to a gene. Germline V gene sequence: CDR1 SGHTA, CDR2 FQGNSA. The CDR3 sequence: CASSLNQAGGQETQYF. The DNA of the CDR3 is TGTGCCAGCAGCTTAAATCAGGCGGGGGGCCAAGAGACCCAGTACTTC.

This clone was recorded once. The chain couples TRBV5-5 to TRBJ2-7, with D perhaps TRBD1 (5 bases). CDR1 is SGHKS and CDR2 is YYEKEE in the germline V gene (reference sequence). The V end lost 4 bases, the J end lost 0 bases, and 8 bases lay between the germline ends. The CDR3 contains 13 residues. This CDR3 reads CASSRQSSYEQYF. The CDR3 DNA reads TGTGCCAGCAGCCGACAGAGCTCCTACGAGCAGTACTTC.

V is TRBV7-9 and J is TRBJ1-6; 7 positions match TRBD1. CDR3 length: 13 amino acids. V lost 5 bases to trimming and J lost 8 bases; unmatched junction nucleotides: 3. Germline V gene sequence: CDR1 SEHNR, CDR2 FQNEAQ (reference sequence). The chain's CDR3 is CASSLTGDSPLHF. The CDR3 region has the DNA TGTGCCAGCAGCCTTACAGGGGATTCACCCCTCCACTTT.

The chain is built from TRBV24-1 and TRBJ1-2; D remains ambiguous. The CDR3 is 14 amino acids. V lost 1 base and J lost 1, with 6 bases in between. In germline, CDR1 is KGHDR, CDR2 SFDVKD. DNA of the CDR3: TGTGCCACCAGTGATTTCGGCCTTAACTATGGCTACACCTTC. Protein sequence: CATSDFGLNYGYTF.

The rearrangement uses TRBV24-1 and TRBJ2-2; 10 bases line up with TRBD1. The CDR3 spans 18 residues. From germline, CDR1 is KGHDR and CDR2 SFDVKD. Trimming removed 4 bases from V and 4 bases from J; junction bases left unmatched: 11. In DNA, the CDR3 is TGTGCCACCAGTGACCGGGACAGGGGAACGCGAGGCACCGGGGAGCTGTTTTTT. This gives the protein CATSDRDRGTRGTGELFF.

The V gene is TRBV24-1, the J gene TRBJ1-2, with no clear D. The CDR3 consists of 14 residues. Germline V gives CDR1 KGHDR, CDR2 SFDVKD. V lost 2 bases to trimming and J lost 1 base, with 7 bases between them. CDR3 coding DNA: TGTGCCACCAGTGATTCGGCAATTAACTATGGCTACACCTTC. This codes for CATSDSAINYGYTF.

The rearrangement links TRBV27 to TRBJ2-7, with 9 nucleotides matching TRBD1. Germline V gene lookup returns CDR1 MNHEY and CDR2 SMNVEV (reference sequence). J gave up 5 bases and V 5 bases, and 7 bases lay outside the gene matches. The CDR3 sequence is 14 residues long. The CDR3 reads CASSPRGDRDEQYF. Written as DNA, the CDR3 is TGTGCCAGCAGTCCCAGGGGGGACAGGGACGAGCAGTACTTC.

The count of this clone is one. The chain has TRBV24-1 and TRBJ2-1; 15 nucleotides match TRBD2. The CDR3 has 15 residues. J lost 9 bases, V lost 7 bases, and 6 bases had no gene match. Germline CDR1 and CDR2: KGHDR and SFDVKD. The CDR3 DNA reads as TGTGCCACCAGCCGGGGGACTAGCGGGGGGTTTGAGCAGTTCTTC. Its translation is CATSRGTSGGFEQFF.

V is TRBV9 and J is TRBJ2-3; 9 bases agree with TRBD2. CDR1 is SGDLS, CDR2 YYNGEE, per germline. The CDR3 is 13 residues long. V was pared by 6 bases and J by 3 bases, with 2 bases of the junction left unmatched. Written as DNA, the CDR3 is TGTGCCAGCACTAGCGGGAAGACAGATACGCAGTATTTT. As protein: CASTSGKTDTQYF.

This sequence joins TRBV5-1 and TRBJ2-6; D not resolved. The CDR3 length is 14 residues. Per germline, CDR1 SGHRS and CDR2 YFSETQ. V dropped 4 bases and J dropped 4 bases, with 9 bases sitting between them. The CDR3 nucleotides read TGCGCCAGCAGCCCCTCGGCAGGGGCCAACGTCCTGACTTTC. This codes for CASSPSAGANVLTF.

This chain connects TRBV11-1 to TRBJ1-1; 9 bases are shared with TRBD1. The ends lost 2 bases at V and 6 bases at J; junction bases unmatched: 4. The CDR3 sequence is 14 residues long. Germline loops: CDR1 SGHAT, CDR2 FQDESV (reference sequence). The CDR3: CASSLTGGRAEAFF. The CDR3 coding sequence is TGTGCCAGCAGCTTAACAGGGGGCCGGGCTGAAGCTTTCTTT.

The chain uses TRBV10-3 and TRBJ1-6; D not certain. With 0 bases removed from V and 7 bases from J, the gap between germline ends came to 7 bases. CDR3 size: 14 residues. Germline V gene data show CDR1 as ENHRY and CDR2 as SYGVKD. The CDR3 loop is CAISESPANSPLHF. CDR3 nucleotide sequence: TGTGCCATCAGTGAGTCCCCGGCGAATTCACCCCTCCACTTT.

J is TRBJ1-5 and V is TRBV15; D possibly corresponds to TRBD1 (5 bases). Between the trimmed V and J ends, which lost 5 bases and 6 bases, there was a span of 17 bases. CDR1 is LNHNV, CDR2 YYDKDF, per germline (reference sequence). The CDR3 length is 15 residues. The CDR3 DNA is TGTGCCACCAGCGGACGGGACTCTCGCGCTCAGCCCCAGCATTTT. Encoded protein: CATSGRDSRAQPQHF. Full variable domain (rest looked up from reference TRBV15 and TRBJ1-5): DAMVIQNPRYQVTQFGKPVTLSCSQTLNHNVMYWYQQKSSQAPKLLFHYYDKDFNNEADTPDNFQSRRPNTSFCFLDIRSPGLGDTAMYLCATSGRDSRAQPQHFGDGTRLSIL.

This clone showed up just once. The genes are TRBV4-3 and TRBJ1-3; D might be TRBD1 (5 bases). The germline CDR1 and CDR2 sequences are LGHNA and YSLEER. The CDR3 is 14 amino acids. V lost 0 bases to trimming and J lost 8 bases, with 11 bases between them. The CDR3 nucleotides are TGCGCCAGCAGCCAAGATATGGAGGGGTACACCATATATTTT. Amino acid sequence: CASSQDMEGYTIYF.

The rearrangement links TRBV5-1 to TRBJ2-3, with 10 bases aligning to TRBD1. The CDR3 loop spans 17 amino acids. Germline trimming cut 4 bases from V and 0 bases from J; bases unmatched to any gene: 8. The germline V gene encodes CDR1 SGHRS and CDR2 YFSETQ. The CDR3 reads CASSPRGTGASTDTQYF. The CDR3 nucleotides read TGCGCCAGCAGCCCCAGGGGGACAGGGGCTAGCACAGATACGCAGTATTTT.

This chain's CDR3 is CASSSRIGWDTDTQYF. CDR3 nucleotides: TGTGCCAGCAGCTCCCGCATTGGCTGGGACACAGATACGCAGTATTTT. The chain combines TRBV9 with TRBJ2-3; D is unclear. V lost 4 bases to trimming and J lost 2 bases, with 17 bases between them. CDR3 length: 16 amino acids. Germline V CDR1 and CDR2: SGDLS, YYNGEE.

The chain combines TRBV10-3 with TRBJ2-2; 8 bases line up with TRBD1. CDR1 and CDR2 (germline): ENHRY, SYGVKD. With V trimmed by 0 bases and J by 4 bases, 1 base remained unmatched. The CDR3 extends over 15 amino acids. This CDR3 is CAISESTGGTGELFF. CDR3 DNA: TGTGCCATCAGTGAGTCTACAGGGGGCACCGGGGAGCTGTTTTTT.

The chain employs TRBV12-2 and TRBJ2-7; TRBD2 is the table's D call, not checked against the DNA. TRBV12-2 is classified as a pseudogene. The CDR3 has 16 amino acids. The CDR3 region has the DNA TGTGCAAGTCGCTTAGTGGCTAGCGGATGCTCCTACGAGCAGTACTTC. It yields the protein CASRLVASGCSYEQYF.